These 2 T cell receptor beta chains were sequenced from one sample in a study of CD8 T cells in Susac syndrome. RNA in amounts of roughly 0.5 to 1 ug was reverse transcribed with random hexamers. TCRdb reanalysed the immunoSEQ multiplex PCR reads using MiXCR and keeps one entry per CDR3 protein. The profile shows some 160,000 distinct CDR3 sequences, 90% to 97% of them singletons. The sample consisted of CD4+ T cells from PBMCs. The receptors shown here come from a human donor with Susac syndrome.

The chain carries TRBV9 and TRBJ1-3; no firm D call. The CDR3 sequence is 14 residues long. Trimming cost V 3 bases and J 2 bases, with 9 bases left between them. Germline V lookup: CDR1 SGDLS, CDR2 YYNGEE. The DNA of the CDR3 is TGTGCCAGCAGCGACCAATCAGCTGGAAACACCATATATTTT. Encoded protein: CASSDQSAGNTIYF.

This chain joins TRBV5-1 and TRBJ1-2, with TRBD1 as a possible D gene (5 bases). The V end lost 4 bases, the J end lost 4 bases, and 8 bases lay between the germline ends. The CDR3 is 12 residues long. Germline V gene data show CDR1 as SGHRS and CDR2 as YFSETQ. CDR3 loop: CASSGDSYGYTF. The CDR3 coding sequence is TGCGCCAGCAGCGGTGACAGCTATGGCTACACCTTC. The variable domain in full, with the rest retrieved from reference TRBV5-1 and TRBJ1-2, is KAGVTQTPRYLIKTRGQQVTLSCSPISGHRSVSWYQQTPGQGLQFLFEYFSETQRNKGNFPGRFSGRQFSNSRSEMNVSTLELGDSALYLCASSGDSYGYTFGSGTRLTVV.